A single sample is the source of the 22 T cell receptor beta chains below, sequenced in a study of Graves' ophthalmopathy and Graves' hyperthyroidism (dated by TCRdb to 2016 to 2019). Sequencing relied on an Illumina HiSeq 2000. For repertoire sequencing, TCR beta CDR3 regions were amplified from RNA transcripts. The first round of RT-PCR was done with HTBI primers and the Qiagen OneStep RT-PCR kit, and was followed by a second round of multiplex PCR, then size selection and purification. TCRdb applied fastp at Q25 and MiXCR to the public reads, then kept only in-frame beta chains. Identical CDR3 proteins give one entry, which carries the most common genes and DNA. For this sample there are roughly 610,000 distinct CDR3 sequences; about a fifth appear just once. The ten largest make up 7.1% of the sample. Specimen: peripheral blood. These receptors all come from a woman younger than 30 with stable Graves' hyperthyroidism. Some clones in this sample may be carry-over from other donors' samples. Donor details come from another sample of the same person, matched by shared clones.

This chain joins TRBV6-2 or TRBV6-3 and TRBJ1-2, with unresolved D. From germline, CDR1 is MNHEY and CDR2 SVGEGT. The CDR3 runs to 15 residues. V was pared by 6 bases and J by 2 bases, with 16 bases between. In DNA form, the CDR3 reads TGTGCCAGCAGACCCCTCTCCGGCCTAAACTATGGCTACACCTTC. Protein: CASRPLSGLNYGYTF.

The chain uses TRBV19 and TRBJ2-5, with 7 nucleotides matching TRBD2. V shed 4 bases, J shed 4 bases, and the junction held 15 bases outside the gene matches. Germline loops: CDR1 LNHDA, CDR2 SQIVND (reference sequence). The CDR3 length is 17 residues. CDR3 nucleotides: TGTGCCAGTAGTAGTGGGAGAGTAAGCGGGGATGGAGAGACCCAGTACTTC. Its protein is CASSSGRVSGDGETQYF.

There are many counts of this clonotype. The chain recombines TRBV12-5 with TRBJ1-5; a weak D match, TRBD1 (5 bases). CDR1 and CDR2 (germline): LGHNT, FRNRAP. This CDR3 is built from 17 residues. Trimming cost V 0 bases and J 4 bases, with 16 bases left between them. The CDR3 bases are TGTGCTAGTGGTTTGGTACTTTCGGGGGAGTTTAATCAGCCCCAGCATTTT. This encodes CASGLVLSGEFNQPQHF.

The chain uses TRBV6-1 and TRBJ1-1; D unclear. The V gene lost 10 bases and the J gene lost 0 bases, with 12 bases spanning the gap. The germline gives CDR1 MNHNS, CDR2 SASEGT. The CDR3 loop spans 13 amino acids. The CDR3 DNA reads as TGTGCCACCCGGAGTAGCCTGAACACTGAAGCTTTCTTT. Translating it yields CATRSSLNTEAFF.

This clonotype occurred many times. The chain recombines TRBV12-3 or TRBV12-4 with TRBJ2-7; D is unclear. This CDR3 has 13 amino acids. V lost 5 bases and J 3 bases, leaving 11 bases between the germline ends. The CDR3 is CASSAPDDYEQYF. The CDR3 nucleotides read TGTGCCAGCAGTGCACCCGATGACTACGAGCAGTACTTC.

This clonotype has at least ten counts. The CDR3 DNA is TGTGCCAGCAGTTTAAACCCCGCCAAGGCCCAGCATTTT. Protein product: CASSLNPAKAQHF. The rearrangement uses TRBV12-3 or TRBV12-4 and TRBJ1-5; D unclear. The CDR3 contains 13 residues. V was pared by 2 bases and J by 11 bases, with 13 bases between.

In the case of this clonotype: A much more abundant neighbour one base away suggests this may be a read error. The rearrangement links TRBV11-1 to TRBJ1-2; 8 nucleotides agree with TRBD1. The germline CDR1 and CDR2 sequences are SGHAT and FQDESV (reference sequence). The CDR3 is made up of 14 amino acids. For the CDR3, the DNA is TGTGCCAGCAGTCCGGACAGGGCCTTTTATGGCCACACCTTC. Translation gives CASSPDRAFYGHTF.

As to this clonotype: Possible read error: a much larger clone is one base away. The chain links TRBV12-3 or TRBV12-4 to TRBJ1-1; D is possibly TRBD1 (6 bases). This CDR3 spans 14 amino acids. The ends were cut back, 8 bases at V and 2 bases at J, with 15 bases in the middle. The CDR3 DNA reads TGTGCCAGCTGTAAAAAGGGGGGTAACACTGAAGCTTTCTTT. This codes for CASCKKGGNTEAFF.

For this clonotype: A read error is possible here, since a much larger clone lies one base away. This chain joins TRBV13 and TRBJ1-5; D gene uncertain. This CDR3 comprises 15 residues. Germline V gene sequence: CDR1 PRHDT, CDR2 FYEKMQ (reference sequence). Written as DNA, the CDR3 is TGTGCCAGCAGCTTGCGCCGGGATAGCAATCGGCCCCAGCATTTT. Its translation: CASSLRRDSNRPQHF.

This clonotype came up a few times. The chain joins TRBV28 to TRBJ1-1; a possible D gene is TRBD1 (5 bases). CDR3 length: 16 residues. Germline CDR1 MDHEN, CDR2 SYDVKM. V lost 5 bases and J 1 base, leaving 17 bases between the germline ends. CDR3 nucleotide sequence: TGTGCCAGCAGTGCCCCCGCCAGGGATCAGAACACTGAAGCTTTCTTT. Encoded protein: CASSAPARDQNTEAFF.

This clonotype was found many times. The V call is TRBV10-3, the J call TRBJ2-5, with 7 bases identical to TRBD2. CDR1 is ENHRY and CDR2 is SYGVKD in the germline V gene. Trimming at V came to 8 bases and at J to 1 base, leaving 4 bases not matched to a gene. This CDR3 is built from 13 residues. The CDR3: CAIGTISQETQYF. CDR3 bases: TGTGCCATCGGGACTATAAGCCAAGAGACCCAGTACTTC.

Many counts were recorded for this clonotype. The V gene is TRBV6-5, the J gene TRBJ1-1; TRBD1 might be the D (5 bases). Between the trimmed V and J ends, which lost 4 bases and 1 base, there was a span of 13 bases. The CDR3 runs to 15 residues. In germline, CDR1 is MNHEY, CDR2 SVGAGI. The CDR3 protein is CASSFRAHGNTEAFF. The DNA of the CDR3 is TGTGCCAGCAGTTTCAGGGCCCACGGGAACACTGAAGCTTTCTTT.

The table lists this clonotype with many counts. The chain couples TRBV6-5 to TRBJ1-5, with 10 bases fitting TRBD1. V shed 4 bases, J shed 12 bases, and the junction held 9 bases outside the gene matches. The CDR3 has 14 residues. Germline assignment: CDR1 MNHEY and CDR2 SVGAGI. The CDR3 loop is CASSWGQGNSVQHF. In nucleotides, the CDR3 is TGTGCCAGCAGTTGGGGACAGGGGAATTCGGTCCAGCATTTT.

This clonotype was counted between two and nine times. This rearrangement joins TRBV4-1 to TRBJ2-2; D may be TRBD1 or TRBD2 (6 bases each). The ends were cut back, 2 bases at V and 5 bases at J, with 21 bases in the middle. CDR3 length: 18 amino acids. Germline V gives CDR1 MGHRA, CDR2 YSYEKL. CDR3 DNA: TGCGCCAGCAGCCAACCTTTCGGGGGCCTCCTGTGGACCGGGGAGCTGTTTTTT. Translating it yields CASSQPFGGLLWTGELFF.

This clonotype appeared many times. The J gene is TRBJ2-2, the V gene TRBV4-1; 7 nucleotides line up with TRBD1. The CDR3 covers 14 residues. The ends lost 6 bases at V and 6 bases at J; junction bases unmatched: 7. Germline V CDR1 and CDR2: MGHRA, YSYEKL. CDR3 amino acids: CASSTGTASGELFF. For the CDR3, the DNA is TGCGCCAGCAGTACCGGGACAGCCTCCGGGGAGCTGTTTTTT.

Here the CDR3 reads CATSDPRRVRDGYTF. The CDR3 nucleotides are TGTGCCACCAGTGATCCACGTCGGGTCAGGGATGGCTACACCTTC. The rearrangement joins TRBV24-1 to TRBJ1-2, with a tentative D call TRBD1 (5 bases). The CDR3 extends over 15 amino acids. V lost 3 bases to trimming and J lost 6 bases, with 16 bases between them. Germline V gives CDR1 KGHDR, CDR2 SFDVKD.

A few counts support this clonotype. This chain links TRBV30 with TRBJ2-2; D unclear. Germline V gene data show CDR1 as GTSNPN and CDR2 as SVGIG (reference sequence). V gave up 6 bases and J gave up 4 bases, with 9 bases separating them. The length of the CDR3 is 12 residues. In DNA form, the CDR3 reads TGTGCCTGTAGGGCCTTCACCGGGGAGCTGTTTTTT. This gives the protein CACRAFTGELFF.

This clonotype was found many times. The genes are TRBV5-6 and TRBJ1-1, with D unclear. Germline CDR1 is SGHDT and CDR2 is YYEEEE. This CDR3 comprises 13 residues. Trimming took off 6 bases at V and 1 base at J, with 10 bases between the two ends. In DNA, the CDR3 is TGTGCCAGCAACCTTGGGGAGAACACTGAAGCTTTCTTT. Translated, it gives CASNLGENTEAFF.

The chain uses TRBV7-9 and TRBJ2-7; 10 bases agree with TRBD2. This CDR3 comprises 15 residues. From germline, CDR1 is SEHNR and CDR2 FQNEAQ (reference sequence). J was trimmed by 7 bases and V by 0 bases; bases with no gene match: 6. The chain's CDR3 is CASSLAKREGPEQYF. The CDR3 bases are TGTGCCAGCAGCTTAGCAAAGCGGGAGGGCCCGGAGCAGTACTTC.

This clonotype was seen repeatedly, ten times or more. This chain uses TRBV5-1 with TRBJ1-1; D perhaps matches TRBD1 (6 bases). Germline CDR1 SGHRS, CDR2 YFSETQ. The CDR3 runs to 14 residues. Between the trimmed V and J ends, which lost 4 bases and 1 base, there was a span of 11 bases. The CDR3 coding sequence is TGCGCCAGCAGCAAGGACAGAACGAACACTGAAGCTTTCTTT. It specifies CASSKDRTNTEAFF.

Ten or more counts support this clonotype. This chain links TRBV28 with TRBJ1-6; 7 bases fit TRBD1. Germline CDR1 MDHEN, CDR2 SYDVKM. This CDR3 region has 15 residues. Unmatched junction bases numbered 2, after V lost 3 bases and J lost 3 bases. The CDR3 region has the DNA TGTGCCAGCAGTTTTCCAGGGGGCTATAATTCACCCCTCCACTTT. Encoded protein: CASSFPGGYNSPLHF.

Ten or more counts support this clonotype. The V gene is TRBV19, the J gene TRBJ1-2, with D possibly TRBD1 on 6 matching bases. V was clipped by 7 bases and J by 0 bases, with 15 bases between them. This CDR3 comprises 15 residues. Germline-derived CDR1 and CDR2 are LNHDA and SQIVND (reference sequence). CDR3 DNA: TGTGCCAGTATGGCATTGGGGACACCTAACTATGGCTACACCTTC. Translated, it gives CASMALGTPNYGYTF. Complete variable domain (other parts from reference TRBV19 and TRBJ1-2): DGGITQSPKYLFRKEGQNVTLSCEQNLNHDAMYWYRQDPGQGLRLIYYSQIVNDFQKGDIAEGYSVSREKKESFPLTVTSAQKNPTAFYLCASMALGTPNYGYTFGSGTRLTVV.